The T cell receptor beta chain described here comes from a study of PD-1 blockade in classical Hodgkin lymphoma. Study-wide results and limits: Among the patients, those starting nivolumab under 1 year after ASCT were excluded. No one has yet defined what causes the repertoire differences, which may be disease activity or prior therapy.

Noted time point: cycle 4 day 1 (C4D1), after 6 weeks of nivolumab. Exposure to brentuximab vedotin varied, and each patient had relapsed following autologous stem cell transplantation. Concerning this clone: What it recognizes is unknown.

Only in-frame clones appear in the TCRdb table, and some are missing; sequencing was by immunoSEQ multiplex PCR. Among roughly 64,000 clones listed, about 89% were seen once. This clonotype originated in a human donor with classical Hodgkin lymphoma. The input for sequencing was peripheral blood mononuclear cells (PBMCs), taken before the fourth cycle of nivolumab.

The CDR3 DNA reads TGTGCCAGCAGTGCATGGAGAACTAATGAAAAACTGTTTTTT. Translated, it gives CASSAWRTNEKLFF. This chain connects TRBV6-5 to TRBJ1-4; D remains ambiguous. Per the germline V gene, CDR1 is MNHEY and CDR2 is SVGAGI. V was shortened by 5 bases and J by 1 base, with 8 bases between the two germline ends. This CDR3 has 14 amino acids.